One and the same sample provided the 32 T cell receptor beta chains below, sequenced in a study of T cell clonality in common variable immunodeficiency. Sequencing was performed with immunoSEQ multiplex PCR; in TCRdb, only in-frame clones are kept and a portion is missing. The sample contains 40,000 to 65,000 clones, none occurring once; around 1.8% lies in the top ten. The sequenced sample consisted of peripheral blood mononuclear cells. These receptors came from a person between 18 and 70 years old in good health.

This clone was found many times. The read falls 3 residues short of the CDR3 end, and the missing part is taken from the germline J gene. The rearrangement links TRBV11-2 to TRBJ2-7; 7 bases agree with TRBD1. After removal of 2 bases from V and 2 bases from J, the junction contained 6 bases not matched to a gene. The germline V gene has CDR1 SGHAT and CDR2 FQNNGV. The CDR3 is 15 amino acids. This chain's CDR3 is CASSLTLGTAYEQYF. The sequenced CDR3 bases are TGTGCCAGCAGCTTAACCCTCGGGACAGCCTACGAG.

In this sample, this clone turned up many times. Coverage ceases 3 residues before the CDR3 finishes, and the germline J gene fills in the end. The chain links TRBV20-1 to TRBJ2-3; D gene uncertain. Trimming removed 2 bases from V and 2 bases from J, with 14 bases in between. This CDR3 has 15 amino acids. CDR1 is DFQATT, CDR2 SNEGSKA, per germline (reference sequence). CDR3 amino acids: CSARTMVEFTDTQYF. The DNA read from the CDR3 is TGCAGTGCTAGAACAATGGTTGAGTTCACAGATACG.

As to this clone: The read ends 3 residues shy of where the CDR3 ends; the end is completed using the germline J gene. J is TRBJ2-5 and V is TRBV4-2, with a possible D match to TRBD2 (6 bases). This CDR3 is 16 amino acids long. CDR1 and CDR2 (germline): LGHNA, YNFKEQ. V lost 0 bases and J 5 bases, leaving 16 bases between the germline ends. The CDR3: CASSQDFGGGGETQYF. The covered CDR3 bases are TGTGCCAGCAGCCAAGATTTTGGGGGTGGGGGGGAGACC.

This clone has at least ten counts. The read terminates 3 residues before the CDR3 end, so the remaining end is supplied by the germline J gene. This rearrangement joins TRBV20-1 to TRBJ2-1; D is perhaps TRBD2 (5 bases). CDR3 size: 14 residues. The germline V and J ends were trimmed by 4 bases and 2 bases, with 12 bases remaining between them. CDR1 is DFQATT and CDR2 is SNEGSKA in the germline V gene (reference sequence). The DNA read from the CDR3 is TGCAGTGCTAAGGCACCGGGGACCTACAATGAG. It yields the protein CSAKAPGTYNE. In full, the CDR3 reads CSAKAPGTYNEQFF.

This clone was picked up many times. The sequenced fragment ends 3 residues before the CDR3 boundary, so the rest is inferred from the germline J gene. V is TRBV20-1 and J is TRBJ1-1, with 7 positions matching TRBD1. CDR3 length: 16 amino acids. Germline CDR1 reads DFQATT; CDR2 reads SNEGSKA (reference sequence). V dropped 0 bases and J dropped 2; count of bases not matched to a gene: 9. The sequenced part of the CDR3 DNA is TGCAGTGCTAGAGATCCGATAGGGGGCCAAAACACTGAA. Protein sequence: CSARDPIGGQNTE. The full CDR3 protein is CSARDPIGGQNTEAFF.

This clone appeared many times. From the germline J gene comes the end of the CDR3, since the read stops 3 residues before it. The chain links TRBV20-1 to TRBJ2-7; 9 bases align to TRBD1. Trimming took 1 base from V and 6 from J; bases not matched to a gene: 10. The CDR3 has 15 residues. Germline V gives CDR1 DFQATT, CDR2 SNEGSKA (reference sequence). This CDR3 reads CSARAGQGEGSEQYF. The sequenced part of the CDR3 DNA is TGCAGTGCTAGAGCGGGACAGGGTGAGGGAAGCGAG.

This clone was counted at least ten times. Sequencing ends 3 residues short of the CDR3 end; the germline J gene provides the rest. The J gene is TRBJ1-2, the V gene TRBV30; D perhaps matches TRBD1 (5 bases). This CDR3 region has 12 residues. V was cut by 5 bases and J by 6 bases, with 13 bases left in between. Germline V lookup: CDR1 GTSNPN, CDR2 SVGIG (reference sequence). CDR3 bases read: TGTGCCTGGTGGGCAGGGATAAATGGC. This gives the protein CAWWAGING. The whole CDR3 is CAWWAGINGYTF.

This clone was counted only a few times. The CDR3 is cut off 3 residues early in the read; its end comes from the germline J gene. Other DNA sequences in this specimen translate into the identical CDR3. The V call is TRBV19, the J call TRBJ1-3; no clear D. The V and J ends lost 0 bases and 0 bases respectively, with 12 bases between them. The V gene's germline CDR1 is LNHDA and CDR2 SQIVND (reference sequence). The CDR3 extends over 17 amino acids. The CDR3 region is CASSIDDPALSGNTIYF. CDR3 DNA (partial): TGTGCCAGTAGTATAGACGATCCAGCGCTCTCTGGAAACACC.

This clone was found many times. The CDR3 DNA, read in part, is TGTGCCAGCAGTTACGTAAGAATCGAGCCGAGCGGCTACGAG. Protein product: CASSYVRIEPSGYE. The complete CDR3 sequence is CASSYVRIEPSGYEQYF. This chain links TRBV6-2 or TRBV6-3 with TRBJ2-7; D may be TRBD2 (5 bases). The CDR3 end lies 3 residues beyond the end of the read and is filled in from the germline J gene. This CDR3 is built from 17 residues. Trimming removed 2 bases at V and 3 bases at J, with 20 bases between. CDR1 and CDR2 from the germline V gene are MNHEY and SVGEGT.

Turning to this clone: The read ends 3 residues early relative to the CDR3; the germline J gene fills the gap. The gene calls are TRBV2 and TRBJ1-4; 7 bases match TRBD1. This CDR3 region has 16 residues. Germline CDR1 is SNHLY and CDR2 is FYNNEI. CDR3 residues: CASSGDEGQRNSPLFF. Partial CDR3 DNA: TGTGCCAGCAGTGGGGATGAGGGACAGAGAAATTCACCA.

As concerns this clone: The DNA ends 3 residues before the CDR3 does, and the rest of the CDR3 is filled in from the germline J gene. The chain recombines TRBV7-8 with TRBJ1-6; TRBD1 aligns across 7 bases. CDR1 is SGHVS, CDR2 FQNEAQ, per germline. The J segment lost 1 base and the V segment lost 5 bases, leaving 8 bases of the junction unmatched. This CDR3 is 17 amino acids long. CDR3 protein: CASSARAGGSYNSPLHF. Partial CDR3 DNA: TGTGCCAGCAGCGCCCGCGCAGGGGGGTCCTATAATTCACCC.

In this sample, this clone turned up many times. Read data end 3 residues before the CDR3 end; the end is taken from the germline J gene. This chain connects TRBV18 to TRBJ2-7, with TRBD2 matching 12 bases. There are 18 residues in the CDR3. V lost 8 bases and J lost 2; bases outside the gene matches: 16. Looked up from germline, CDR1 is KGHSH and CDR2 is LQKENI. The CDR3 DNA, read in part, is TGTGCCAGCACGCCGAGGGGGGAAAGACTAGCGGGGGCCTACGAG. As protein: CASTPRGERLAGAYE. The full CDR3 reads CASTPRGERLAGAYEQYF. Combining the CDR3 with reference TRBV18 and TRBJ2-7 gives the whole variable domain NAGVMQNPRHLVRRRGQEARLRCSPMKGHSHVYWYRQLPEEGLKFMVYLQKENIIDESGMPKERFSAEFPKEGPSILRIQQVVRGDSAAYFCASTPRGERLAGAYEQYFGPGTRLTVT.

This clone appeared many times. The read falls 3 residues short of the CDR3 end, and the missing part is taken from the germline J gene. This chain links TRBV5-1 with TRBJ2-1, with D perhaps assigned TRBD1 or TRBD2 (5 bases each). The CDR3 has 15 amino acids. Germline CDR1 and CDR2: SGHRS and YFSETQ. V gave up 1 base and J gave up 5 bases, with 13 bases separating them. The CDR3 reads CASSLNSGRNNEQFF. CDR3 bases read: TGCGCCAGCAGCTTGAATTCAGGGAGAAACAATGAG.

This clone was counted at least ten times. The junction does not match germline at one end; this may be a read error. The missing CDR3 end, 3 residues past where the read stops, is filled in from the germline J gene. The V call is TRBV4-2, the J call TRBJ1-4; 7 bases are a match to TRBD1. The CDR3 consists of 15 residues. Germline-derived CDR1 and CDR2 are LGHNA and YNFKEQ. The covered CDR3 bases are TGCGCCAGCAGCCACGCCGGGACAGAGGCTGAAAAA. Translation: CASSHAGTEAEK. The full CDR3 protein reads CASSHAGTEAEKLFF.

A note on this clone: Read sequence stops 3 residues before the CDR3 end, and the germline J gene provides the missing end. This sequence joins TRBV19 and TRBJ2-1; 8 positions match TRBD2. CDR1 and CDR2 (germline): LNHDA, SQIVND (reference sequence). V lost 5 bases, J lost 3 bases, and 12 bases stayed unmatched. The CDR3 is 17 residues long. This CDR3 is CASSARHTSGGYNEQFF. The CDR3 bases that were read are TGTGCCAGTAGTGCCCGCCATACTAGCGGCGGCTACAATGAG. Filled out from reference TRBV19 and TRBJ2-1, the complete variable domain reads DGGITQSPKYLFRKEGQNVTLSCEQNLNHDAMYWYRQDPGQGLRLIYYSQIVNDFQKGDIAEGYSVSREKKESFPLTVTSAQKNPTAFYLCASSARHTSGGYNEQFFGPGTRLTVL.

This chain's CDR3 is CASSQEVASIIDEQYF. The DNA read from the CDR3 is TGTGCCAGCAGCCAAGAAGTCGCGTCAATCATCGACGAG. V usage is TRBV4-2 and J usage is TRBJ2-7; D is ambiguous. Read sequence stops 3 residues before the CDR3 end, and the germline J gene provides the missing end. The CDR3 contains 16 residues. Trimming removed 0 bases from V and 5 bases from J, with 17 bases in between. Germline V lookup: CDR1 LGHNA, CDR2 YNFKEQ.

This clone was detected many times. The CDR3 goes on 3 residues after the read ends, and that part is filled in from the germline J gene. The rearrangement joins TRBV20-1 to TRBJ1-5; maybe TRBD1 (5 bases). Germline V gene data show CDR1 as DFQATT and CDR2 as SNEGSKA (reference sequence). The germline V and J ends were trimmed by 3 bases and 7 bases, with 13 bases remaining between them. The CDR3 is made up of 13 amino acids. The CDR3 sequence: CSARRGPDQPQHF. CDR3 DNA (partial): TGCAGTGCTAGGAGGGGCCCGGACCAGCCC.

This clone was counted a few times. Coverage ceases 3 residues before the CDR3 finishes, and the germline J gene fills in the end. The chain is built from TRBV20-1 and TRBJ2-5; the D gene is possibly TRBD2 (5 bases). Germline CDR1 and CDR2: DFQATT and SNEGSKA (reference sequence). Trimming took 1 base from V and 5 from J, leaving 14 bases between them. This CDR3 is 14 amino acids long. Partial CDR3 DNA: TGCAGTGCTAGAGTTTTAGAGATAGCGGAGACC. As protein: CSARVLEIAET. The whole CDR3 protein reads CSARVLEIAETQYF.

This clone was seen many times. The read falls 3 residues short of the CDR3 end, and the missing part is taken from the germline J gene. The chain recombines TRBV2 with TRBJ2-3; 8 nucleotides agree with TRBD1. The J segment lost 6 bases and the V segment lost 9 bases, leaving 17 bases of the junction unmatched. The germline V gene encodes CDR1 SNHLY and CDR2 FYNNEI. CDR3 length: 16 residues. CDR3 DNA (partial): TGTGCCAGTTTACTTGACAGGGGAAGATTTGAGGATACG. Amino acid sequence: CASLLDRGRFEDT. The CDR3 in full is CASLLDRGRFEDTQYF. Complete variable domain (other parts from reference TRBV2 and TRBJ2-3): EPEVTQTPSHQVTQMGQEVILRCVPISNHLYFYWYRQILGQKVEFLVSFYNNEISEKSEIFDDQFSVERPDGSNFTLKIRSTKLEDSAMYFCASLLDRGRFEDTQYFGPGTRLTVL.

This clone was recorded at least ten times. The read ends 3 residues early relative to the CDR3; the germline J gene fills the gap. This chain joins TRBV18 and TRBJ1-5, with D perhaps TRBD1 (5 bases). Trimming left V 6 bases short and J 3 bases short, with 12 bases between. Germline CDR1 reads KGHSH; CDR2 reads LQKENI. The CDR3 extends over 14 amino acids. The CDR3 sequence: CASSSSQANQPQHF. Partial CDR3 DNA: TGTGCCAGCTCGTCATCACAGGCCAATCAGCCC.

Notes on this clone: The read comes to an end 3 residues before the CDR3 does, leaving the germline J gene to fill in the end. The rearrangement uses TRBV2 and TRBJ1-1; weak D call: TRBD1 (6 bases). Germline values: CDR1 SNHLY, CDR2 FYNNEI. This CDR3 comprises 13 residues. CDR3 DNA, as far as it was read: TGTGCCAGCACTGGGAGGGGGGGGGAGACC. This translates into CASTGRGGET. The whole CDR3 protein reads CASTGRGGETAFF.

This clone came up a few times. With the read ending 3 residues before the CDR3 end, the germline J gene is used to fill in that end. The gene calls are TRBV5-1 and TRBJ2-5; D remains ambiguous. This CDR3 is 13 amino acids long. Germline V gives CDR1 SGHRS, CDR2 YFSETQ. The V end was cut by 1 base, the J end by 6 bases, with 10 bases between. The CDR3 protein is CASSLSVSQTQYF. The sequenced part of the CDR3 DNA is TGCGCCAGCAGCTTGTCTGTTTCCCAGACC.

About this clone: Read coverage stops 3 residues before the CDR3 terminus; the germline J gene supplies the remainder. The chain uses TRBV7-9 and TRBJ2-3; D might be TRBD2 (5 bases). Trimming took off 0 bases at V and 4 bases at J, with 11 bases between the two ends. Per germline, CDR1 SEHNR and CDR2 FQNEAQ (reference sequence). This CDR3 has 15 residues. CDR3 DNA, as far as it was read: TGTGCCAGCAGCTTAGCCGGACTGGCCGCAGATACG. Translated: CASSLAGLAADT. Given in full, the CDR3 is CASSLAGLAADTQYF.

This clone has at least ten counts. The read falls 3 residues short of the CDR3 end, and the missing part is taken from the germline J gene. This chain connects TRBV19 to TRBJ2-4, with 12 bases fitting TRBD2. CDR1 and CDR2 (germline): LNHDA, SQIVND (reference sequence). This CDR3 has 15 residues. The J segment lost 5 bases and the V segment lost 8 bases, leaving 7 bases of the junction unmatched. The sequenced part of the CDR3 DNA is TGTGCCAGTCGACTAGCGGGAGCTGGGGAAAACATT. The encoded protein is CASRLAGAGENI. The entire CDR3 sequence reads CASRLAGAGENIQYF.

This clone has ten or more counts. Coverage ceases 3 residues before the CDR3 finishes, and the germline J gene fills in the end. The V and J genes are TRBV7-9 and TRBJ1-4, with D perhaps TRBD1 (5 bases). The CDR3 is made up of 14 amino acids. With 7 bases removed from V and 0 bases from J, the gap between germline ends came to 9 bases. Germline CDR1 reads SEHNR; CDR2 reads FQNEAQ (reference sequence). The chain's CDR3 is CASTPGATNEKLFF. The CDR3 DNA, read in part, is TGTGCCAGCACCCCGGGGGCAACTAATGAAAAA.

This clone was counted a few times. Here the CDR3 reads CASSFYRGSGETQYF. CDR3 DNA, as far as it was read: TGTGCCAGCAGCTTTTACAGGGGCTCGGGAGAGACC. The chain recombines TRBV7-6 with TRBJ2-5, with 7 bases fitting TRBD1. The read gets to within 3 residues of the CDR3 end, and the germline J gene fills in the rest. The V and J ends lost 3 bases and 4 bases, in that order; junction bases with no gene match: 8. CDR3 length: 15 residues. The germline CDR1 and CDR2 sequences are SGHVS and FNYEAQ.

Worth noting for this clone: The CDR3 is cut off 3 residues early in the read; its end comes from the germline J gene. This chain links TRBV2 with TRBJ2-7, with 7 bases identical to TRBD1. The CDR3 totals 13 residues. Unmatched junction bases numbered 5, after V lost 3 bases and J lost 6 bases. Germline V CDR1 and CDR2: SNHLY, FYNNEI. The part of the CDR3 DNA that was read is TGTGCCAGCAGTGAGACAGGGTCGGGCGAG. Its translation: CASSETGSGE. The complete CDR3 reads CASSETGSGEQYF.

A remark on this clone: The CDR3 is cut off 3 residues early in the read; its end comes from the germline J gene. The V gene is TRBV18, the J gene TRBJ2-3, with 10 bases identical to TRBD2. There are 15 residues in the CDR3. Germline CDR1 is KGHSH and CDR2 is LQKENI. The CDR3 loop is CASSESAPAGGTQYF. The sequenced part of the CDR3 DNA is TGTGCCAGCTCTGAGTCGGCCCCAGCGGGAGGGACG.

At least ten counts were recorded for this clone. The observed sequence ends 3 residues before the CDR3 terminus, with the missing tail filled in from the germline J gene. The chain links TRBV29-1 to TRBJ2-1; 7 bases line up with TRBD2. With 5 bases clipped from V and 8 bases from J, the junction kept 9 bases outside the gene matches. The CDR3 is made up of 13 amino acids. The germline V gene has CDR1 SQVTM and CDR2 ANQGSEA. CDR3 residues: CSVFGLVTDEQFF. CDR3 DNA (partial): TGCAGCGTTTTCGGACTAGTAACCGATGAG.

This clone was found many times. The read halts 3 residues ahead of the CDR3 end, with the missing end drawn from the germline J gene. The chain uses TRBV15 and TRBJ2-5, with 7 bases aligning to TRBD2. Germline V gene sequence: CDR1 LNHNV, CDR2 YYDKDF (reference sequence). After removal of 3 bases from V and 0 bases from J, the junction contained 7 bases not matched to a gene. This CDR3 is 16 amino acids long. The CDR3: CATSSRSSGDQETQYF. The sequenced CDR3 bases are TGTGCCACCAGCAGCAGGAGCAGCGGGGACCAAGAGACC.

This clone was detected ten times or more. Read sequence stops 3 residues before the CDR3 end, and the germline J gene provides the missing end. This chain links TRBV7-2 with TRBJ1-2; TRBD1 aligns across 9 bases. In germline, CDR1 is SGHTA, CDR2 FQGNSA. The V and J ends lost 4 bases and 4 bases, in that order; junction bases with no gene match: 1. This CDR3 region has 13 residues. The CDR3 reads CASSWTGAYGYTF. Partial CDR3 DNA: TGTGCCAGCAGCTGGACAGGGGCCTATGGC.

This clone was recorded many times. The read halts 3 residues ahead of the CDR3 end, with the missing end drawn from the germline J gene. The chain couples TRBV7-2 to TRBJ2-3; TRBD1 is a possible D gene (5 bases). Germline CDR1 SGHTA, CDR2 FQGNSA. This CDR3 comprises 13 residues. V gave up 5 bases and J gave up 0 bases, with 6 bases separating them. Here the CDR3 reads CASSDRSTDTQYF. CDR3 DNA, as far as it was read: TGTGCCAGCAGCGACAGAAGCACAGATACG.